The clone carrying this T cell receptor (beta chain) was counted many times. Its antigen remains unidentified. A junction boundary mismatches the germline segment, possibly from a read error. Extraction of total RNA produced a minimum of 5.5 micrograms from each sample. From germline, CDR1 is SGHRS and CDR2 YFSETQ. This CDR3 region has 15 residues. A second PCR, run for roughly 7 to 11 cycles, used a sample-barcoded 5' primer plus a J-beta primer mix. Every molecule of cDNA carried a tag from a template-switch adaptor with 12 random nucleotides. TCRdb processed the 5' RACE reads anew with MiXCR; each CDR3 protein has one entry. The sample carries roughly 1,700,000 distinct CDR3 sequences, about 30% recorded once. This specimen comes from a study of blood T cells in healthy people across ages. Study-wide results and limits: More naive CD4+ cells and higher diversity were found in long-lived than in aged donors. Naive T cell percentage showed a strong correlation with the diversity of TCR beta.

The TCR was taken from a woman younger than 45 in good health. The chain is built from TRBV5-1 and TRBJ2-7, with 10 bases aligning to TRBD1. The source material was blood. CDR3 sequence (DNA): TGTGCCAGCAGCTTAGCCGGGACAGGGGACTACGAGCAGTACTTC. Its protein is CASSLAGTGDYEQYF. Supplemented by reference TRBV5-1 and TRBJ2-7, the full variable domain reads KAGVTQTPRYLIKTRGQQVTLSCSPISGHRSVSWYQQTPGQGLQFLFEYFSETQRNKGNFPGRFSGRQFSNSRSEMNVSTLELGDSALYLCASSLAGTGDYEQYFGPGTRLTVT.